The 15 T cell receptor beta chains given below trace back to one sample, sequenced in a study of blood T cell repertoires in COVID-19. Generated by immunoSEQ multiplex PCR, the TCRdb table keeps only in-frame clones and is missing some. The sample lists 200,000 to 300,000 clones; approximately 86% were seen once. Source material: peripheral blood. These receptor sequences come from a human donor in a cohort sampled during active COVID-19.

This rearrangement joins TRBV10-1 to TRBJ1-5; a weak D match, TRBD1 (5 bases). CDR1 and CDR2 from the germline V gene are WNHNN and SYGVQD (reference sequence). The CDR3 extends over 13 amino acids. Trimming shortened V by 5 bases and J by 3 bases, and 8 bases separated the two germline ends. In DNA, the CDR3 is TGCGCCAGCAGTCAGGGATTCAATCAGCCCCAGCATTTT. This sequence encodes CASSQGFNQPQHF.

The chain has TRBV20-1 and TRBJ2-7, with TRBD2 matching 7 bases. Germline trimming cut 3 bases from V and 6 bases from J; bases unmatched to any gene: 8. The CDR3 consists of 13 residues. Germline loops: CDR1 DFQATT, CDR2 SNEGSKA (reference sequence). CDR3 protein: CSASASGMGEQYF. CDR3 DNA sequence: TGCAGTGCTAGTGCCAGCGGGATGGGCGAGCAGTACTTC.

The CDR3 coding sequence is TGTGCCACCAGCAGAGATCCGCAGGGGGCTCGGTATGGCTACACCTTC. It encodes CATSRDPQGARYGYTF. The genes are TRBV15 and TRBJ1-2, with 8 bases aligning to TRBD1. This CDR3 has 16 residues. Germline V gene sequence: CDR1 LNHNV, CDR2 YYDKDF (reference sequence). V shed 0 bases and J 5 bases; nucleotides not matched to a gene: 8.

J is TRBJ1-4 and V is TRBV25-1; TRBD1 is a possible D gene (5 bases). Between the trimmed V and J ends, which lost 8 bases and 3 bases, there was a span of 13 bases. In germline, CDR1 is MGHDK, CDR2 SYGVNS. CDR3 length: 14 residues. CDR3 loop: CASAVSGPNEKLFF. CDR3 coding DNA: TGTGCCAGCGCAGTCTCAGGGCCTAATGAAAAACTGTTTTTT.

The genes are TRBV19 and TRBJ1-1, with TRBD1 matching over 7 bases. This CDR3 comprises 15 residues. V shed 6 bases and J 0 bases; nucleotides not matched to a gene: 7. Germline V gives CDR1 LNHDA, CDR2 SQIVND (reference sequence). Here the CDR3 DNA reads TGTGCCAGTAGCCAGACAGGGTCCATGAACACTGAAGCTTTCTTT. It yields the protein CASSQTGSMNTEAFF.

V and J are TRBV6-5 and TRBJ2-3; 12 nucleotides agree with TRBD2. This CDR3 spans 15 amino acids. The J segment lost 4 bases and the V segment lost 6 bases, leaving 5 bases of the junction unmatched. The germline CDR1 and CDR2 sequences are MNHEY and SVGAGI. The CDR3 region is CASRVTSGRPDTQYF. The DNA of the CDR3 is TGTGCCAGCAGAGTGACTAGCGGGAGACCAGATACGCAGTATTTT.

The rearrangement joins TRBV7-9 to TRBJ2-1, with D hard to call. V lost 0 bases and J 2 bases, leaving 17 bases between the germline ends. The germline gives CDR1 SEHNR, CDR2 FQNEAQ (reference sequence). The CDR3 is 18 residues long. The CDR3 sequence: CASSLAKVLTTPYNEQFF. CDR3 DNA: TGTGCCAGCAGCTTAGCGAAGGTCCTTACGACTCCCTACAATGAGCAGTTCTTC.

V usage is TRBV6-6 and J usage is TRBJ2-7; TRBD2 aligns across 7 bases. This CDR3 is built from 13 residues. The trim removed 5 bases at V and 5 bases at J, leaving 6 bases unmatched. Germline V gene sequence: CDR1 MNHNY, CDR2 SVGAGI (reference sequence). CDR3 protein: CASSRTRSDEQYF. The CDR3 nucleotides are TGTGCCAGCAGTCGGACTAGGTCTGACGAGCAGTACTTC.

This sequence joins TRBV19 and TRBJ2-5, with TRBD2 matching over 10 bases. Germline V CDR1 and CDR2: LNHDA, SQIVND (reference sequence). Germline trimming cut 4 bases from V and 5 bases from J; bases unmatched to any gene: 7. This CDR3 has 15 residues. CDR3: CASSTLAGDSETQYF. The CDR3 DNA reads TGTGCCAGTAGTACGCTAGCGGGAGATAGTGAGACCCAGTACTTC.

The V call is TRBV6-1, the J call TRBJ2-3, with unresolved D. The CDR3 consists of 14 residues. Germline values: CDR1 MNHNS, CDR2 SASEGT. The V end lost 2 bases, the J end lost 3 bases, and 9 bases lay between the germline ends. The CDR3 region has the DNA TGTGCCAGCAGTGAACCGTTCCCGACAGATACGCAGTATTTT. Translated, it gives CASSEPFPTDTQYF.

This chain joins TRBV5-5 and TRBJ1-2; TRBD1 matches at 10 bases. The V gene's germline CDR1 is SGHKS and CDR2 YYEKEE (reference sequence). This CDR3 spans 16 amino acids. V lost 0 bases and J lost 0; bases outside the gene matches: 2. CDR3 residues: CASSLGQGASNYGYTF. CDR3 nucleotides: TGTGCCAGCAGCTTGGGACAGGGGGCTTCTAACTATGGCTACACCTTC.

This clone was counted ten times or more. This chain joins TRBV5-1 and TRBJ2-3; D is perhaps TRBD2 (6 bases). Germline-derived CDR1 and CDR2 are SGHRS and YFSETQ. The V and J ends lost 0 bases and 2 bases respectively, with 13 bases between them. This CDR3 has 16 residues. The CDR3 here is CASSLALGRPTDTQYF. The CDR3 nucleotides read TGCGCCAGCAGCTTGGCCCTCGGGAGACCCACAGATACGCAGTATTTT. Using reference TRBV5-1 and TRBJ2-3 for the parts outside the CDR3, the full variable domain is KAGVTQTPRYLIKTRGQQVTLSCSPISGHRSVSWYQQTPGQGLQFLFEYFSETQRNKGNFPGRFSGRQFSNSRSEMNVSTLELGDSALYLCASSLALGRPTDTQYFGPGTRLTVL.

CDR3 sequence: CASSEEVANTIYF. In DNA form, the CDR3 reads TGTGCCAGCAGTGAGGAGGTGGCAAACACCATATATTTT. The V and J genes are TRBV2 and TRBJ1-3; D is uncertain. From germline, CDR1 is SNHLY and CDR2 FYNNEI. V was cut by 3 bases and J by 6 bases, with 9 bases left in between. The CDR3 spans 13 residues.

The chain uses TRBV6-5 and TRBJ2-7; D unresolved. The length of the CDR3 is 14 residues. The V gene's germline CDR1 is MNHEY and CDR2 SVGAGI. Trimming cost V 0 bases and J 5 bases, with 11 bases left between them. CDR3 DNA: TGTGCCAGCAGTTACTCGGGCCCATCCAACGAGCAGTACTTC. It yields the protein CASSYSGPSNEQYF.

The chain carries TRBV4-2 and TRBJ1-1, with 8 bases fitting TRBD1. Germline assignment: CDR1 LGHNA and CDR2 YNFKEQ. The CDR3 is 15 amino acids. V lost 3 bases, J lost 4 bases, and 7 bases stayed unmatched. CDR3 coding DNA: TGTGCCAGCAGCCAGGAACAGGGGGTAGGCACTGAAGCTTTCTTT. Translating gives CASSQEQGVGTEAFF.